This entry features one T cell receptor beta chain sequence. Its specific antigen is unknown. Base quality data are lacking; no much larger clone is found one base away. The library was generated by the immunoSEQ multiplex PCR assay. For the multiplex PCR, a mixture combining 60 forward primers for TCR Vbeta segments and 13 reverse primers for TCR Jbeta segments was used. Amplification of the CDR3 region of rearranged TCR beta genes was performed with a multiplex PCR assay on genomic DNA. Amplified TCR beta libraries were sequenced as 87-base-pair reads on the Illumina HiSeq System. In the authors' own workflow: Across the 670 or so repertoires, a later analysis counted 80 million or so unique TCR beta chains, 9 million to 14 million of which were shared by at least two donors. Raw reads were error-corrected and collapsed into unique sequences with a nearest-neighbor algorithm that merged closely related sequences to remove PCR and sequencing errors. V, D and J gene segments were assigned by aligning CDR3 sequences to IMGT reference sequences. For a sequence to be retained, a match of at least six nucleotides was required to both a V gene segment and a J gene segment. Rearrangements were called productive when the CDR3 lacked stop codons and stayed in frame with V and J; all others were non-productive. CDR3 was defined by IMGT convention, running from the second conserved V-encoded cysteine to the conserved J-encoded phenylalanine. The earlier analysis of a few hundred of the donors excluded sequences that lacked an unambiguous match to a single V gene segment. In an earlier analysis of approximately 590 of the donors, a V segment was called functional when productive rearrangements were above 56.7%, and segregating when the standard deviation between donors exceeded 5%. To diagnose cytomegalovirus status from the catalog of TCR beta chain sequences, a statistical classification framework was built. A later analysis assigned V and J genes by comparing TCR nucleotide sequences with IMGT/GENE-DB human TR gene sequences. Using the TCRdist pipeline, a later analysis assigned CDR3 sequences along with most-parsimonious VDJ recombination scenarios. In a later analysis, each TCR beta chain was defined by its CDR3 amino acid sequence together with its V-gene family, and reads lacking a unique V-gene family were excluded. As a way to deal with suspected cross-contamination and a sequencing artifact, a later analysis dropped approximately 590 nucleotide sequences that were highly shared and had low generation probability. For each public chain, a later analysis derived a clonal expansion index from normalized ranks of inferred template counts within each repertoire. In a later analysis, generation probabilities were computed with a VDJ recombination model fitted to out-of-frame rearrangements, and the resulting probabilities were checked against IGoR. In a later analysis, TCR-TCR, TCR-HLA and TCR-CMV co-occurrence was scored with hypergeometric tests, and a repertoire-size bias correction was applied to TCR pairs. To estimate false discovery rates, a later analysis permuted the HLA or CMV assignments 20 times. In a later analysis, co-occurring TCRs were grouped using DBSCAN, and TCRdist sequence similarity was added for clustering within HLA-allele-positive subsets. Co-occurrence clustering excluded repertoires with fewer than 30,000 or more than 120,000 public chains, plus five with anomalous nucleotide sharing. TCRdb holds this immuneACCESS table with in-frame rearrangements only. Some clones are missing; in checked studies, unresolved V genes explain under half, and the rest has no known cause. The DNA was the basis for D and trimming; V, J and clone size are from that table. The sample profile shows 100,000 to 150,000 clones; around 77% of them were found once. The ten biggest clones cover approximately 0.9% of the sample.

The CDR3 contains 15 residues, cysteine and phenylalanine counted. Only CDR3 DNA is held: 45 bases, read in frame from base 1. The junction shows trimming of 10 bases on V and 4 bases on J, and the gene matches do not reach 12 bases of it. Reading the germline V gene (reference sequence) gives CDR1 LNHDA and CDR2 SQIVND. This record comes from a study of cytomegalovirus exposure and HLA in healthy donors (dated by TCRdb to about 2017). Context from the whole study: In an earlier analysis of 587 of the donors, 250 to 350 Gb of sequence data and just under 120 million unique TCR beta sequences from about 179 million T cells were reported. About 300 gigabases of sequencing data and roughly 90 million unique TCR sequences were included in an early release covering roughly 600 HLA-typed donors. Of the 300 to 500 genotyped donors, more than 75% were placed in the genetic ancestry cluster associated with self-reported Caucasian donors. The study aimed to test whether signatures of past pathogen exposure could be identified by cataloging public T cell receptors. Using immunosequencing, the study profiled T cell repertoires from 550 to 750 subjects and related those repertoires to cytomegalovirus serostatus. A separate validation cohort of 90 to 150 different subjects was used in addition to the 666-subject first cohort. The study combined high-throughput TCR immunosequencing, statistical association of individual TCRs with disease status, and machine learning to predict cytomegalovirus infection status. In a later analysis, previously published TCR beta repertoires from several hundred donors were re-analyzed and high-resolution HLA genotyping was added so that TCR occurrence patterns could be studied. The later analysis used no new phenotypic data to find candidate immune exposures, relying instead on TCR beta sequences and their occurrence across donors. An earlier analysis of 587 of the donors applied high-throughput TCR beta sequencing to assess whether each TCR beta V gene segment acted as functional or pseudogenic. Donor age, sex, ethnicity and CMV serostatus were compiled alongside the repertoire data. A later genetic analysis took genome-wide SNP genotypes for about three fifths of the 666 donors and used that subset as a discovery cohort. All discovery cohort repertoires had been generated on a single sequencing platform. HLA typing included class I and class II loci at four-digit resolution. Typing coverage varied by locus: about 620-640 donors for A, B, C, DRB1 and DQB1; 500 to 550 for DQA1; about 600 for DPA1; roughly 450 for DPB1. Because of strong linkage in the cohort, 4 to 6 DR-DQ haplotypes were treated as single units for association and clustering. Among about 410 genotyped donors of the cohort, an average of around 220,000 unique TCR beta nucleotide sequences was sequenced per donor, of which approximately 19% were non-productive. The paper's findings and limits, for the study overall: According to a later analysis, parvovirus B19, influenza, CMV and Epstein-Barr virus appeared linked to several top co-occurrence clusters. Because counts were too low, 15 to 20 rarely observed V segments, including chromosome 9 orphons, were excluded from the earlier analysis of 587 of the donors. The study listed 150 to 200 TCR beta chains as associated with cytomegalovirus. In both the original and validation cohorts, the classifier was reported to diagnose cytomegalovirus status with high specificity and sensitivity. It was suggested by the authors that the approach could potentially be generalized to other disease states and immunological phenotypes. A later analysis found that HLA-associated TCR beta chains were more clonally expanded and had lower generation probabilities than equally common non-associated chains. V-gene and J-gene trimming of TCR beta chains was associated with a missense DCLRE1C variant in a later genetic analysis, and the association was replicated in an independent cohort. Most TCR sequences were observed very rarely across donors, whereas some public TCRs were present in many individuals. Linkage disequilibrium might explain the correlated functional status among segregating V segments, but an unknown experimental factor could not be excluded. In a later analysis, the rate of TCR association differed among HLA loci, with DRB1 alleles having the most associated TCRs and HLA-C alleles having the fewest. Some IMGT-functional V segments, including TRBV6-2 and TRBV6-3, could not be told apart with the 87-base-pair reads, so those segments were excluded. For the cohort, immune exposure information was limited to CMV serostatus. Strong co-occurrence of HLA alleles, especially DR and DQ, made assigning TCR associations to individual alleles difficult. A cluster of highly shared sequence variants was judged likely to represent a technical artifact of the sequencing pipeline. A further reported finding was that TCR beta sequences accurately predicted the HLA-A and HLA-B alleles for most subjects in the first cohort. A later analysis found that most CMV-associated TCR beta chains appeared HLA-restricted, with HLA associations seemingly driven largely by CMV exposure. A later genetic analysis reported fewer N-insertions in productive TCRs among donors in an Asian-associated ancestry cluster than the approximately 700-donor mean. Sequencing depth was assumed to be roughly uniform across donors in the presence/absence analyses, though that assumption may not hold. A few of the identified cytomegalovirus-associated TCR beta chains were confirmed in vitro to be specific for cytomegalovirus antigens. Because HLA typing was missing for some donors at each locus, association tests included only the typed subset. The cohort was sequenced for TCR beta chains only, and without alpha or paired-chain data the features that could be detected were limited. In a later analysis, about 17,000 TCR beta sequences were associated with specific HLA alleles at a false discovery rate of 0.05. Broadly in line with IMGT annotations, most TCR beta V segments showed up in productive rearrangements about 87% or about 30% of the time in an earlier analysis of about 500 of the donors.

The cohort comprised more than 550 healthy bone marrow donors. At the time of sampling, all cohort members were nominally healthy, though unrecorded immune exposures were likely present. The donor tested CMV seronegative and was one of the 352 seronegative cohort members. Each donor provided a peripheral blood sample, and peripheral blood mononuclear cells were used for TCR beta sequencing. Genomic DNA extraction from the blood cell samples was performed with the Qiagen DNeasy Blood Extraction Kit. The chain is encoded by TRBV19 joined to TRBJ2-4; 8 central nucleotides agree with TRBD1. This clonotype was sampled from a woman in her fifties or sixties in good health and CMV-seronegative. The sample comprised PBMCs. CDR3 protein: CATETGASGKNIQYF. The bases are TGTGCCACAGAGACAGGGGCCAGTGGAAAAAACATTCAGTACTTC.